This entry describes one T cell receptor (beta chain). This clone came up once. Its antigen remains unidentified. Nothing much larger sits one base from this clone, and base qualities are not available. The immunoSEQ Assay, a bias-controlled multiplex PCR, was used to amplify TCRbeta CDR3 regions from genomic DNA. On the study's bioinformatics: Within the assay, amplification of reference gene primers was used to estimate how many nucleated cells each sample contained. To quantify the absolute abundance of each unique TCRbeta CDR3 rearrangement, sequence reads were collapsed and filtered. For each sample, productive Simpson clonality was calculated by taking the square root of Simpson's diversity index across productive rearrangements. The table comes from immuneACCESS by way of TCRdb, which keeps in-frame sequences with V and J called. Part of the clones is missing from these tables; in studies checked, under half for an unresolved V gene and the rest for unknown reasons. That table gives V, J and clone size, and the DNA gave D and trimming. The sample table shows roughly 18,000 clones, and roughly 89% are seen once. About 13% of the sample rests with the top ten.

This sample is drawn from a study of blood T cell repertoires in COVID-19 (dated by TCRdb to 2020 to 2021). Context from the whole study: Samples covering the acute and convalescent phases of COVID-19 were provided by collaborators in the United States, Italy and Spain. Subjects who had been exposed to COVID-19, were actively infected with it, or had recovered from it provided the deeply sampled blood TCRbeta repertoires that made up the dataset. Where HLA class I and class II types were available, the types were taken from metadata supplied by the sample provider, not from assay-based typing. The samples were drawn from two sources: the first 160 participants of the ongoing ImmuneRACE study, and 1,254 subjects contributed by 6 global collaborators. The repertoires were released in a freely available public database meant as a resource for research on the immune response to SARS-CoV-2. The prospective study material was composed of cDNA or gDNA derived from T cells, B-cell-depleted T cells, or PBMCs. Nearly every sample came with metadata listing a de-identified subject ID, COVID-19 status, age in years and sex.

The CDR3 spans 13 residues, from the cysteine through the phenylalanine. The sequence is cut down to CDR3 DNA, 39 bases in frame from base 1. From the germline V gene, CDR1 is MDHEN and CDR2 is SYDVKM. What the study reported, not specific to this receptor: The amount of clinical and demographic metadata varied by source and participant and was provided uncurated.

Whole blood was collected in K2EDTA tubes by collaborating institutions according to the institutions' own protocols. For TCRbeta analysis, collaborator samples were shipped as frozen whole blood, as isolated PBMCs, or as DNA extracted from either sample type. The V and J genes are TRBV28 and TRBJ1-4, with 7 middle bases fitting TRBD1. This clonotype was sampled from a man in his sixties with active COVID-19. Sequenced sample: peripheral blood. The nucleotide sequence reads TGTGCAGGGAACGGACAGGCAAGCGAAAAACTGTTTTTT. It translates as CAGNGQASEKLFF.